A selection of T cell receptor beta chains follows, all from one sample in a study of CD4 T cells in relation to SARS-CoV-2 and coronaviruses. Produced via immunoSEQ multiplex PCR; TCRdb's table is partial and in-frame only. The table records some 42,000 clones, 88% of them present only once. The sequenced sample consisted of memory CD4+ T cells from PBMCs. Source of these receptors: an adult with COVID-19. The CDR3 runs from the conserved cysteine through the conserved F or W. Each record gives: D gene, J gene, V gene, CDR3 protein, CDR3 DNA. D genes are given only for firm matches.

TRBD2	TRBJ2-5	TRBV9	CASSVFGGQETQYF	TGTGCCAGCAGCGTATTCGGGGGGCAAGAGACCCAGTACTTC
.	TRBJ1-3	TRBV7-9	CASSPSGWPGNTIYF	TGTGCCAGCAGCCCCAGCGGGTGGCCTGGAAACACCATATATTTT
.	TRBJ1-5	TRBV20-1	CSASLGRYSNQPQHF	TGCAGTGCTAGTTTAGGCAGATATAGCAATCAGCCCCAGCATTTT
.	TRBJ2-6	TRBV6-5	CASSYPGRGSVLTF	TGTGCCAGCAGTTACCCGGGCCGAGGGAGCGTCCTGACTTTC
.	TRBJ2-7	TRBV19	CASSIEYRTDYEQYF	TGTGCCAGTAGTATAGAATATAGAACCGACTACGAGCAGTACTTC
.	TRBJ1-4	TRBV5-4	CASSGTPGVPTNEKLFF	TGTGCCAGCAGCGGAACACCGGGTGTCCCAACTAATGAAAAACTGTTTTTT
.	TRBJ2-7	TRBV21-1	CASPSEGGGIYEQYF	TGTGCCTCACCCTCGGAGGGCGGGGGGATCTACGAGCAGTACTTC
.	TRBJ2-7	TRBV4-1	CASNREVAHRTDEQYF	TGCGCCAGCAACAGAGAAGTCGCCCACCGGACCGACGAGCAGTACTTC
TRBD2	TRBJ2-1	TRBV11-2	CASSPLIGLAHNTQFF	TGTGCCAGCAGCCCCCTTATAGGACTAGCGCATAATACACAGTTCTTC
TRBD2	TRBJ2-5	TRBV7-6	CASSLSGTSKGETQYF	TGTGCCAGCAGCCTCTCCGGGACTAGTAAGGGCGAGACCCAGTACTTC
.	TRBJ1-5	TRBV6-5	CASKLTGRNQPQHF	TGTGCCAGCAAGTTGACAGGACGCAATCAGCCCCAGCATTTT
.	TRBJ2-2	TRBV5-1	CASSLEGFGTGELFF	TGCGCCAGCAGCTTGGAGGGGTTCGGCACCGGGGAGCTGTTTTTT
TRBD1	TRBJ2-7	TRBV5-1	CASSFLGQGYEQYF	TGCGCCAGCAGCTTTTTGGGACAGGGCTACGAGCAGTACTTC
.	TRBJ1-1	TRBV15	CATSRDFGAEAFF	TGTGCCACCAGCAGAGATTTCGGGGCTGAAGCTTTCTTT
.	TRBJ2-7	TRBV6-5	CASRSPGGTSYEQYF	TGTGCCAGCAGGTCCCCAGGGGGGACTTCCTACGAGCAGTACTTC
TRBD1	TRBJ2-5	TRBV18	CASSPETGGLQETQYF	TGTGCCAGCTCACCTGAGACAGGGGGGTTACAAGAGACCCAGTACTTC
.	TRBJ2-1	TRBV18	CASSPGASRYEQFF	TGTGCCAGCTCACCAGGGGCTAGCCGCTATGAGCAGTTCTTC
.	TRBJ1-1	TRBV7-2	CASSSLGANTEAFF	TGTGCCAGCAGCTCGTTGGGGGCGAACACTGAAGCTTTCTTT
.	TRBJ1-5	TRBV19	CASMGGRNQPQHF	TGTGCCAGTATGGGGGGCAGAAATCAGCCCCAGCATTTT
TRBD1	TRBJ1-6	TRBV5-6	CASSAGGPPSYNSPLHF	TGTGCCAGCAGCGCAGGGGGCCCACCTTCCTATAATTCACCCCTCCACTTT
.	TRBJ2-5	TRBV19	CASSPQGGYQETQYF	TGTGCCAGTAGTCCCCAGGGCGGGTACCAAGAGACCCAGTACTTC
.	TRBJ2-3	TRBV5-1	CASSLGGTHGTDTQYF	TGCGCCAGCAGCTTGGGCGGGACTCACGGCACAGATACGCAGTATTTT
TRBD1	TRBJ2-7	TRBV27	CASSSTGLTYEQYF	TGTGCCAGCAGTTCGACAGGGCTCACCTACGAGCAGTACTTC
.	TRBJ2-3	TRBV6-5	CATSLWGATDTQYF	TGTGCCACCTCCTTGTGGGGGGCCACAGATACGCAGTATTTT
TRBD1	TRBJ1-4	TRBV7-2	CASSLLRQGKGFREKLFF	TGTGCCAGCAGCTTACTCCGACAGGGGAAGGGGTTTCGGGAAAAACTGTTTTTT
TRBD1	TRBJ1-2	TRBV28	CASSFGDRAYGYTF	TGTGCCAGCAGTTTTGGCGACAGGGCATATGGCTACACCTTC
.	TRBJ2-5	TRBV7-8	CASSLEGRGRSQETQYF	TGTGCCAGCAGCTTAGAGGGCAGGGGACGCTCTCAAGAGACCCAGTACTTC
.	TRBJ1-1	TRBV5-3	CARSLCGNTEAFF	TGTGCCAGAAGCTTGTGCGGGAACACTGAAGCTTTCTTT
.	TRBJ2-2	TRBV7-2	CASTPNTGELFF	TGTGCCAGCACCCCAAACACCGGGGAGCTGTTTTTT
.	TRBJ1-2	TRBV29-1	CSVVPRGLPGYTF	TGCAGCGTTGTCCCCAGAGGGCTACCTGGCTACACCTTC
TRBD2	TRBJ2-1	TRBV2	CASSEGLAQYNEQFF	TGTGCCAGCAGTGAAGGACTAGCCCAATACAATGAGCAGTTCTTC
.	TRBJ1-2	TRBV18	CASSPQGALNYGYTF	TGTGCCAGCTCACCACAGGGAGCCCTTAACTATGGCTACACCTTC
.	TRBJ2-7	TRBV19	CASSKGTVPYEQYF	TGTGCCAGTAGTAAAGGGACGGTCCCCTACGAGCAGTACTTC
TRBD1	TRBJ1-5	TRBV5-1	CASSSTPMGQGGNQPQHF	TGCGCCAGCAGCTCGACGCCAATGGGACAGGGCGGCAATCAGCCCCAGCATTTT
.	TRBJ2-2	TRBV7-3	CASSQGGQAANTGELFF	TGTGCCAGCAGCCAAGGGGGGCAGGCAGCGAACACCGGGGAGCTGTTTTTT